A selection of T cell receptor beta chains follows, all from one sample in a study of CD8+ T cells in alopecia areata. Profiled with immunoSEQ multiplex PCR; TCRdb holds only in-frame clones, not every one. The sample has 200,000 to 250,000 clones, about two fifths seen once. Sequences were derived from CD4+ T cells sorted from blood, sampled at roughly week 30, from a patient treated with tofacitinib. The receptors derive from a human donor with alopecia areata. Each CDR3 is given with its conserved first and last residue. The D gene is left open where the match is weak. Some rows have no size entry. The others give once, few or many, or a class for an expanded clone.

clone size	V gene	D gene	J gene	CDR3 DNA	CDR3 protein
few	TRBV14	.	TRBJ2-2	TGTGCCAGCAGCCAAGATAAAACAGGCCGGGGCACCGGGGAGCTGTTTTTT	CASSQDKTGRGTGELFF
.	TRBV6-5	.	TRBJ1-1	TGTGCCACCTTAGGGGTGCGGTACACTGAAGCTTTCTTT	CATLGVRYTEAFF
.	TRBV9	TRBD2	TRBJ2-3	TGTGCCAGCAGCCCACTAGCGGGGGGTCCTAGCACAGATACGCAGTATTTT	CASSPLAGGPSTDTQYF
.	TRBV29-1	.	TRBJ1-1	TGCAGCGTTGGTAGGGATAGGGGGAACACTGAAGCTTTCTTT	CSVGRDRGNTEAFF
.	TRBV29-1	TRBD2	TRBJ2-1	TGCAGCGTTGCCCGACTAGCCATCTACAATGAGCAGTTCTTC	CSVARLAIYNEQFF
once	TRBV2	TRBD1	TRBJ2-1	TGTGCCAGCAGTGAAAGGACAGGGAAGAATGAGCAGTTCTTC	CASSERTGKNEQFF
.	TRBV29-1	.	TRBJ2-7	TGCAGCGTTCAGACTAGTTTAGAGCAGTACTTC	CSVQTSLEQYF
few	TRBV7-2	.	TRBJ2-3	TGTGCCAGCAGCTTAGTATTCGGGATGGATACGCAGTATTTT	CASSLVFGMDTQYF
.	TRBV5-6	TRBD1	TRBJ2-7	TGTGCCAGCAGCCTTCCCGGGACAGAGCTCTACGAGCAGTACTTC	CASSLPGTELYEQYF
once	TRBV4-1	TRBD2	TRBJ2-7	TGCGCCAGCAGCCAAGGGCCTGCGGGAGGAACCTACGAGCAGTACTTC	CASSQGPAGGTYEQYF
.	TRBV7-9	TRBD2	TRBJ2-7	TGTGCCAGCAGCTCTGGGACCAGCGGGGGGGCCCACGAGCAGTACTTC	CASSSGTSGGAHEQYF
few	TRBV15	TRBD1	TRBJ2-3	TGTGCCACCAGCAGAGGCGGGACAGGGGGCCGGGATACGCAGTATTTT	CATSRGGTGGRDTQYF
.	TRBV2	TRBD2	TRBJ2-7	TGTGCCAGCACCCGACTAGCGGGAGATTACGAGCAGTACTTC	CASTRLAGDYEQYF
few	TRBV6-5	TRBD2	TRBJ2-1	TGTGCCAGCAGAGCGGGAGGCCCTAGTGAGCAGTTCTTC	CASRAGGPSEQFF
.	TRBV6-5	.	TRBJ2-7	TGTGCCAGCAGTGGACCGGCGGGACTCCTCTACGAGCAGTACTTC	CASSGPAGLLYEQYF
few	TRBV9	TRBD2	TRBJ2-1	TGTGCCAGCAGCGTAGATGCCAGCGGGAGGCTCCTTTACAATGAGCAGTTCTTC	CASSVDASGRLLYNEQFF
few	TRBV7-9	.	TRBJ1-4	TGTGCCAGCAGCCCGGGGGGGGCAACTAATGAAAAACTGTTTTTT	CASSPGGATNEKLFF
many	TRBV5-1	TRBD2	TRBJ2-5	TGCGCCAGCACCCTCGGGGGGACCGGCCAAGAGACCCAGTACTTC	CASTLGGTGQETQYF
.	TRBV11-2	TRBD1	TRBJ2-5	TGTGCCAGCAGCTCCTGGGACAGCCCCACGGCCCAGTACTTC	CASSSWDSPTAQYF
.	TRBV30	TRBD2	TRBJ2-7	TGTGCCTGGAGTCTTGGACTAGCGGGGAGCTACGAGCAGTACTTC	CAWSLGLAGSYEQYF
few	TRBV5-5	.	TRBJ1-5	TGTGCCAGCAGCTTTATAGCCCGGCAAGATAGCAATCAGCCCCAGCATTTT	CASSFIARQDSNQPQHF
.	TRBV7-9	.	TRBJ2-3	TGTGCCAGCAGCTTAGACCCCGCCGCAGATACGCAGTATTTT	CASSLDPAADTQYF
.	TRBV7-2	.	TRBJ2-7	TGTGCCAGCAGCTTATCCGGGGCCTACGAGCAGTACTTC	CASSLSGAYEQYF
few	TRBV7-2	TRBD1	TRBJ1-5	TGTGCCAGCAGCTTAGCGCTCGGGGGACAGGGGCATCAGCCCCAGCATTTT	CASSLALGGQGHQPQHF
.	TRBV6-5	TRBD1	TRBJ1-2	TGTGCCAGCAGACAGGGGCCCTATGGCTACACCTTC	CASRQGPYGYTF
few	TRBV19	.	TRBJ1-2	TGTGCCAGTATTAATTTGTCAGCCGCTAACTATGGCTACACCTTC	CASINLSAANYGYTF
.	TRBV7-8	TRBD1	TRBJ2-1	TGTGCCAGCAGCCCAGGGGGAAGCGAGCAGTTCTTC	CASSPGGSEQFF
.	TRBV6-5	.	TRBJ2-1	TGTGCCAGCAGTTACGGTCCTAGCGTGTACAATGAGCAGTTCTTC	CASSYGPSVYNEQFF
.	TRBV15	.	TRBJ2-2	TGTGCCACCAGCAGAGACCGTCCGAGGGGGGAGCTGTTTTTT	CATSRDRPRGELFF
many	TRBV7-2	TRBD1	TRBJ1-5	TGTGCCAGCAGCGGTGGTGTGGGACAGCATCAGCCCCAGCATTTT	CASSGGVGQHQPQHF
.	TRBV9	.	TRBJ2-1	TGTGCCAGCAGCGTAGGGAGTGAGGGGTTCAATGAGCAGTTCTTC	CASSVGSEGFNEQFF
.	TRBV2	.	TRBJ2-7	TGTGCCAGCAGTGAGTCGGGGTTGGACTACGAGCAGTACTTC	CASSESGLDYEQYF
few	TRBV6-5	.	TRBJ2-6	TGTGCCAGCAGTTCTGAGGGTTTCTCTGGGGCCAACGTCCTGACTTTC	CASSSEGFSGANVLTF
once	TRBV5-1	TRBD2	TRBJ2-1	TGCGCCAGCAGCCCTGCGGGAGTAAACAATGAGCAGTTCTTC	CASSPAGVNNEQFF
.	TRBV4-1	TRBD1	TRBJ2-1	TGCGCCAGCAGCCAAGGACAGGGACCGCCTTACAATGAGCAGTTCTTC	CASSQGQGPPYNEQFF
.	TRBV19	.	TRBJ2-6	TGTGCCAGTAGCCCGCAGTGGTCTGGGGCCAACGTCCTGACTTTC	CASSPQWSGANVLTF
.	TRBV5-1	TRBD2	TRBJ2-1	TGCGCCAGCAGTGGCGGGGGGCCCAACAATGAGCAGTTCTTC	CASSGGGPNNEQFF
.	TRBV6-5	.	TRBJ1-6	TGTGCCAGCAGTTCCCTTGGGCTTAGTTCACCCCTCCACTTT	CASSSLGLSSPLHF
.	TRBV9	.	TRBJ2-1	TGTGCCAGCAGCGTAGTGGGGGGCGGCAATGAGCAGTTCTTC	CASSVVGGGNEQFF
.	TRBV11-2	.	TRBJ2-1	TGTGCCAGCAGCTTAGACCCTACAAGGGGCGATACCAATGAGCAGTTCTTC	CASSLDPTRGDTNEQFF